This TCR beta chain emerged from a study of T cell changes during pregnancy in multiple sclerosis. Sequencing used immunoSEQ multiplex PCR; TCRdb keeps in-frame clones, though not all of them. Of roughly 38,000 clones in the sample, around 91% are singletons; the top ten hold roughly 0.66%. CDR1 and CDR2 (germline): SGHRS, YFSETQ. V trimming: 0 bases; J trimming: 4 bases; junction bases outside the gene matches: 1. CDR3 length equals 14 residues. This TCR was sampled from a female donor in good health, enrolled as a control in a pregnancy study. Sequencing was performed on CD4+ T cells from peripheral blood mononuclear cells, taken in the second trimester of pregnancy. The chain couples TRBV5-1 to TRBJ2-1; TRBD1 agrees at 7 bases. The CDR3 spells CASSLGQGYNEQFF. CDR3 sequence (DNA): TGCGCCAGCAGCTTGGGACAGGGTTACAATGAGCAGTTCTTC.